One T cell receptor (beta chain) is described in this entry. This sample stems from a study of blood T cell repertoires in COVID-19. Study overall: Sites in the United States, Italy and Spain provided acute and convalescent COVID-19 samples. PBMCs, B-cell-depleted T cells, or T cells were the source of the cDNA or gDNA that made up the material.

This CDR3 contains 14 residues. Per the germline V gene, CDR1 is SQVTM and CDR2 is ANQGSEA. Trimming shortened V by 7 bases and J by 2 bases, and 17 bases separated the two germline ends. Authors' analysis steps: Counts of nucleated cells, estimated from reference gene primer amplification, were obtained. The repertoire was sequenced with immunoSEQ multiplex PCR; TCRdb's copy has only in-frame clones and lacks some. That table is the source of V, J and clone size, and D and trimming were worked out from the DNA. The sample consists of 50,000 to 80,000 clones, 86% of them appearing once. The sequence was collected from a man aged 50 to 60 with active COVID-19. The material sequenced was peripheral blood. The chain carries TRBV29-1 and TRBJ1-1; possible D gene TRBD1, 5 bases. The DNA of the CDR3 is TGCAGCGCACAAGTCTCGACAGCTAACACTGAAGCTTTCTTT. Translating it yields CSAQVSTANTEAFF. Full variable domain (remainder filled in from reference TRBV29-1 and TRBJ1-1): SAVISQKPSRDICQRGTSLTIQCQVDSQVTMMFWYRQQPGQSLTLIATANQGSEATYESGFVIDKFPISRPNLTFSTLTVSNMSPEDSSIYLCSAQVSTANTEAFFGQGTRLTVV.